The 16 T cell receptor beta chains below were found in one sample sequenced in a study of CD8+CD57+ T cells in acquired aplastic anemia. Profiling of TCR beta VDJ combinations and CDR3 sequences used genomic DNA as template. TCRdb ran MiXCR on the reads and lists one entry per CDR3 protein. Of around 190,000 distinct CDR3 sequences listed, over 55% are singletons. Sample: sorted CD4+, CD8+, or CD8+CD57+ T cells (not recorded which) from PBMCs. The source is a human donor in good health.

This clonotype was seen a handful of times. The chain carries TRBV10-3 and TRBJ1-6, with TRBD1 matching 9 bases. The ends lost 9 bases at V and 11 bases at J; junction bases unmatched: 8. There are 13 residues in the CDR3. Germline V gene lookup returns CDR1 ENHRY and CDR2 SYGVKD. The CDR3 nucleotides are TGTGCCATTACTGGGGACAGGGTAACACCCCTCCACTTT. Translated, it gives CAITGDRVTPLHF.

This chain uses TRBV2 with TRBJ2-7; 9 bases match TRBD1. J was trimmed by 3 bases and V by 2 bases; bases with no gene match: 2. The CDR3 consists of 14 residues. Germline loops: CDR1 SNHLY, CDR2 FYNNEI. In DNA, the CDR3 is TGTGCCAGCAGTGAAACAGGGGGCGGCTACGAGCAGTACTTC. Translating it yields CASSETGGGYEQYF.

V is TRBV12-3 or TRBV12-4 and J is TRBJ1-1, with 10 bases fitting TRBD1. The J segment lost 0 bases and the V segment lost 6 bases, leaving 16 bases of the junction unmatched. This CDR3 is 19 amino acids long. The CDR3 DNA sequence: TGTGCCAGCAGGGGTCCGGGACAGGGGCAAATCGGTATGAACACTGAAGCTTTCTTT. Amino acids: CASRGPGQGQIGMNTEAFF.

The chain links TRBV2 to TRBJ2-3; 7 bases are a match to TRBD2. From germline, CDR1 is SNHLY and CDR2 FYNNEI. The CDR3 extends over 14 amino acids. Losses at the gene ends were 7 bases for V and 3 bases for J; bases not matched to a gene: 7. As DNA, the CDR3 is TGTGCCAGCATTCGGGGGGAGAGAACAGATACGCAGTATTTT. Its protein product is CASIRGERTDTQYF.

The chain recombines TRBV19 with TRBJ1-5; D call uncertain. CDR1 and CDR2 (germline): LNHDA, SQIVND (reference sequence). The V gene lost 3 bases and the J gene lost 1 base, with 10 bases spanning the gap. This CDR3 is built from 15 residues. Here the CDR3 reads CASSIAGGSNQPQHF. DNA for the CDR3: TGTGCCAGTAGTATTGCTGGAGGAAGCAATCAGCCCCAGCATTTT.

V usage is TRBV20-1 and J usage is TRBJ1-1; D possibly corresponds to TRBD1 (5 bases). V was cut by 3 bases and J by 1 base, with 12 bases left in between. Germline V gene data show CDR1 as DFQATT and CDR2 as SNEGSKA (reference sequence). CDR3 length: 14 amino acids. Here the CDR3 DNA reads TGCAGTGCTAGTGGTGGGGCCCCGAACACTGAAGCTTTCTTT. Its translation is CSASGGAPNTEAFF.

With respect to this clonotype: Just one base apart from a much larger clone, this may be a read error. V gene TRBV6-5 combines with J gene TRBJ1-1, with TRBD1 identical over 10 bases. The V gene end was trimmed by 0 bases and the J gene end by 7 bases; junction bases not matched to a gene: 8. Germline values: CDR1 MNHEY, CDR2 SVGAGI. The CDR3 has 16 amino acids. The CDR3 coding sequence is TGTGCCAGCAGTTACTCGAGGGATGGGACAGGGGTTGAAGCTTTCTTT. This sequence encodes CASSYSRDGTGVEAFF.

This clonotype was observed a few times. The chain joins TRBV7-6 to TRBJ2-5; TRBD1 matches at 10 bases. The junction had 8 bases not matched to a gene; V was cut back by 5 bases and J by 5 bases. Germline values: CDR1 SGHVS, CDR2 FNYEAQ. The CDR3 runs to 15 residues. CDR3 coding DNA: TGTGCCAGCAGCCCACCGACAGGGGGCGGGGAGACCCAGTACTTC. Translating gives CASSPPTGGGETQYF.

On this clonotype: One base away lies a much larger clone, so this may be a sequencing read error. The gene calls are TRBV6-4 and TRBJ2-7; D may be TRBD1 (6 bases). Trimming removed 6 bases at V and 7 bases at J, with 19 bases between. The length of the CDR3 is 14 residues. Germline V gives CDR1 MRHNA, CDR2 SNTAGT. CDR3 in DNA: TGTGCCAGCAGCAAAATGACAGGCAACAATGAGCAGTACTTC. It encodes CASSKMTGNNEQYF.

The chain carries TRBV5-1 and TRBJ2-5; D not resolved. Per germline, CDR1 SGHRS and CDR2 YFSETQ. This CDR3 is 14 amino acids long. V was clipped by 2 bases and J by 5 bases, with 13 bases between them. CDR3 in amino acids: CASSFGESGETQYF. Written as DNA, the CDR3 is TGCGCCAGCAGCTTTGGAGAGTCCGGGGAGACCCAGTACTTC.

In its sample, this clonotype was seen many times. V is TRBV6-4 and J is TRBJ2-1; D perhaps matches TRBD2 (6 bases). Germline V gene sequence: CDR1 MRHNA, CDR2 SNTAGT. This CDR3 region has 15 residues. The V and J ends lost 2 bases and 5 bases respectively, with 13 bases between them. The CDR3 coding sequence is TGTGCCAGCAGTGACGGGGGGACCTACAACAATGAGCAGTTCTTC. It translates to CASSDGGTYNNEQFF.

The chain is built from TRBV7-2 and TRBJ2-5, with D hard to call. Near its end, the DNA agrees better with TRBJ2-7, so the J call may be wrong. The germline V gene encodes CDR1 SGHTA and CDR2 FQGNSA. The CDR3 consists of 13 residues. The CDR3 DNA follows: TGTGCCAGCAGCTTAGGGTTTTATTCCGAGCAGTACTTC. Its protein is CASSLGFYSEQYF.

On this clonotype: This may arise from a read error, as a much more abundant clone is one base away. This chain joins TRBV7-3 and TRBJ2-3; 7 nucleotides line up with TRBD1. After removal of 5 bases from V and 3 bases from J, the junction contained 8 bases not matched to a gene. From germline, CDR1 is SGHTA and CDR2 FQGTGA. This CDR3 region has 15 residues. The CDR3 DNA reads TGTGCCAGCAGCAGAACAGGGGAAGTGACAGATACGCAGTATTTT. Translating it yields CASSRTGEVTDTQYF.

The V and J genes are TRBV6-4 and TRBJ2-2, with D maybe TRBD1 (6 bases). With 4 bases removed from V and 6 bases from J, the gap between germline ends came to 12 bases. Germline assignment: CDR1 MRHNA and CDR2 SNTAGT. The CDR3 contains 14 residues. CDR3 sequence: CASSAGQSAGELFF. DNA of the CDR3: TGTGCCAGCAGTGCTGGACAGTCTGCCGGGGAGCTGTTTTTT.

Worth noting for this clonotype: This could be a read error, since a much larger clone is one nucleotide away. V is TRBV7-9 and J is TRBJ2-3; 8 bases are shared with TRBD1. From germline, CDR1 is SEHNR and CDR2 FQNEAQ (reference sequence). This CDR3 is 17 amino acids long. The CDR3 region has the DNA TGCGCCAGCAGCCAAGATCTTGGACAGGGTGTCACAGATACGCAGTATTTT. Encoded protein: CASSQDLGQGVTDTQYF.

This sequence joins TRBV5-1 and TRBJ2-3; either TRBD1 or TRBD2 may fit D (5 bases each). The CDR3 is 14 amino acids. Germline CDR1 is SGHRS and CDR2 is YFSETQ. With 1 base removed from V and 3 bases from J, the gap between germline ends came to 9 bases. In DNA, the CDR3 is TGCGCCAGCAGCTTGACGGGGCGGACAGATACGCAGTATTTT. Protein: CASSLTGRTDTQYF.